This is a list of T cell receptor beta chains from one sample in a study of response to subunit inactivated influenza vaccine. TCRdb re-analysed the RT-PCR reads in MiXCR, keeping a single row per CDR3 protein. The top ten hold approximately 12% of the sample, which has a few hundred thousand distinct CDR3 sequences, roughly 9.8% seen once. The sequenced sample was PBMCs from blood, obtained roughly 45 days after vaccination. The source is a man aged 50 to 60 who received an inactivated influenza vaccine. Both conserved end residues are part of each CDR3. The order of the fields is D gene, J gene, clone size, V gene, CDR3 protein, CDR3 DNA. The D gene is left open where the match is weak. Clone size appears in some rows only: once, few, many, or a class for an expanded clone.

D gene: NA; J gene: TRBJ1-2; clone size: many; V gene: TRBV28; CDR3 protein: CASSFEQKYGYTF; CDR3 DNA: TGTGCCAGCAGTTTCGAACAGAAATATGGCTACACCTTC
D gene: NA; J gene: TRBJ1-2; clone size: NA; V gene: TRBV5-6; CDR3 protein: CASSGAGVLYGYTF; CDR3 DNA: TGTGCCAGCAGCGGGGCAGGGGTACTCTATGGCTACACCTTC
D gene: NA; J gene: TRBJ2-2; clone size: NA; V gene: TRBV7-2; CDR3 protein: CASRPQGNTGELFF; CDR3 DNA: TGTGCCAGCAGGCCCCAGGGAAACACCGGGGAGCTGTTTTTT
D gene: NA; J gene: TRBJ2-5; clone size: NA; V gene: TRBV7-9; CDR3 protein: CASSPHEGTQTQYF; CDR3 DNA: TGTGCCAGCAGCCCGCATGAGGGGACGCAGACCCAGTACTTC
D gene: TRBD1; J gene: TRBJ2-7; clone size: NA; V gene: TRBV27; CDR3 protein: CASSTDRGPTYEQYF; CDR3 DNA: TGTGCCAGCAGCACCGACAGGGGCCCAACCTACGAGCAGTACTTC
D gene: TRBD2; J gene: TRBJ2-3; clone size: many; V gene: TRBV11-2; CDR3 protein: CASSLVTSGGTDTQYF; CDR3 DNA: TGTGCCAGCAGCTTAGTAACTAGCGGGGGGACAGATACGCAGTATTTT
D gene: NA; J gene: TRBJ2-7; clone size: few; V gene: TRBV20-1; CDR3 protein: CSARGIYEQYF; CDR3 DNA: TGCAGTGCCCGGGGGATCTACGAGCAGTACTTC
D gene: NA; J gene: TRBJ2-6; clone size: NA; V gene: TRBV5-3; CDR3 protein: CAMSLVAGSPGANVLTF; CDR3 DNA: TGTGCCATGAGCTTGGTGGCAGGGTCTCCTGGGGCCAACGTCCTGACTTTC
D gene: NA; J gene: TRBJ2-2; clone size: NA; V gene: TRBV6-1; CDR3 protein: CASRWQGGTGELFF; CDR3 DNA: TGTGCCAGCAGGTGGCAGGGCGGCACCGGGGAGCTGTTTTTT
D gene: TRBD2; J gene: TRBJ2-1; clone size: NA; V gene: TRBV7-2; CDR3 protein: CASPKRNSGRLNEQFF; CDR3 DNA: TGTGCCAGCCCCAAACGAAATAGCGGGAGGCTTAATGAGCAGTTCTTC
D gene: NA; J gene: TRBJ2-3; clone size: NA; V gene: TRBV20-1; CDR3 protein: CSASSVPDSYTDTQYF; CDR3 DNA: TGCAGTGCTAGTAGTGTCCCCGACAGTTACACAGATACGCAGTATTTT
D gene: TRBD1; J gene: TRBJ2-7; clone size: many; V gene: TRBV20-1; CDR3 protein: CSARSAGTVEQYF; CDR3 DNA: TGCAGTGCTAGATCGGCAGGGACAGTCGAGCAGTACTTC
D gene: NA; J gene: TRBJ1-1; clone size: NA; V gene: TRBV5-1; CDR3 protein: CASSLATSPTGPEAFF; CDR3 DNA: TGCGCCAGCAGCTTGGCCACGTCTCCCACAGGGCCTGAAGCTTTCTTT
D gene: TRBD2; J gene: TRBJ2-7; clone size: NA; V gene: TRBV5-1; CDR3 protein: CASSLDQRELDEQDF; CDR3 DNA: TGCGCCAGCAGCTTGGACCAGCGGGAGTTAGACGAGCAGGACTTC
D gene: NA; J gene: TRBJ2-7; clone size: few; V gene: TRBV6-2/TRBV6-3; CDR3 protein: CASTKGTGFSYEQYF; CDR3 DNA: TGTGCCAGCACCAAAGGGACGGGATTCTCCTACGAGCAGTACTTC
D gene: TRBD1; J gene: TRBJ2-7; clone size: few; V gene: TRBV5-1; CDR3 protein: CASSLARGQGGLGGEQYF; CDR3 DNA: TGCGCCAGCAGCTTGGCCAGGGGACAGGGTGGATTGGGAGGCGAGCAGTACTTC
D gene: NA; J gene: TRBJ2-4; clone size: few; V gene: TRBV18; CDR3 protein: CASSPSPGEKGLAKNIQYF; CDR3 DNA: TGTGCCAGCTCACCTTCCCCTGGGGAGAAGGGTTTAGCCAAAAACATTCAGTACTTC
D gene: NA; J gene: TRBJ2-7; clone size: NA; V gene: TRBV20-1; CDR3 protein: CSARDTGTYEQYF; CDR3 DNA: TGCAGTGCTAGAGACACAGGTACCTACGAGCAGTACTTC
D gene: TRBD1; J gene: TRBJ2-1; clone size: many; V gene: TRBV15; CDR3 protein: CATSSPGQGYNEQFF; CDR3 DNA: TGTGCCACCAGCTCTCCGGGACAGGGCTACAATGAGCAGTTCTTC
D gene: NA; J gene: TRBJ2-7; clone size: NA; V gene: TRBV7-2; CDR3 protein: CASSQSRGPYEQYF; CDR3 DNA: TGTGCCAGCAGCCAATCTAGGGGTCCCTACGAGCAGTACTTC
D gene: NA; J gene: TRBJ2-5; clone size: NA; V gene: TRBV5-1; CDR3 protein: CASSLGALGVGQETQYF; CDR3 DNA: TGCGCCAGCAGCTTGGGCGCCCTGGGAGTGGGCCAAGAGACCCAGTACTTC